This TCR beta chain was recovered during a study of T cell changes during pregnancy in multiple sclerosis. This CDR3 spans 12 amino acids. Deletions cut 6 bases from V and 8 bases from J, with 10 bases between. CDR1 SNHLY and CDR2 FYNNEI come from the germline V gene. Here immunoSEQ multiplex PCR was the method, and the copy in TCRdb shows in-frame clones only, minus some. Here the sample spans under 110,000 clones, about 90% being singletons. The chain is built from TRBV2 and TRBJ1-4; D might be TRBD1 (5 bases). The sequenced sample was peripheral blood, obtained after pregnancy. The sequence was collected from a female donor with multiple sclerosis, enrolled in a pregnancy study. This CDR3 reads CASSRAEEKLFF. CDR3 sequence (DNA): TGTGCCAGCAGCAGGGCGGAAGAAAAACTGTTTTTT.